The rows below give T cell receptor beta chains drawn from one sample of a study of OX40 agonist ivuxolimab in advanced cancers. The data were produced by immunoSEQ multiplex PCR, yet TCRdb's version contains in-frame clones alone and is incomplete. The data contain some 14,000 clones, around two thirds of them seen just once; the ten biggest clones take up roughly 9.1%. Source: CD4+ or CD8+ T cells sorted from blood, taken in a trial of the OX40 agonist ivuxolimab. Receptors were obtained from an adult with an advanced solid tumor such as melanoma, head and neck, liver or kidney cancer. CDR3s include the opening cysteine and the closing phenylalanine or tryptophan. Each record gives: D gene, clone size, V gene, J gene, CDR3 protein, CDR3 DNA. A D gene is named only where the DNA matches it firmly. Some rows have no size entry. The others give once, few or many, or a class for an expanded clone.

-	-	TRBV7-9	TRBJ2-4	CASSPRGLGGGNIQYF	TGTGCCAGCAGCCCCCGGGGCCTGGGGGGAGGAAACATTCAGTACTTC
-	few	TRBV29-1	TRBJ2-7	CSVEQEALNEQYF	TGCAGCGTTGAGCAGGAAGCTTTAAACGAGCAGTACTTC
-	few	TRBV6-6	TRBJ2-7	CASSYSVYQTYEQYF	TGTGCCAGCAGTTACTCGGTTTATCAAACCTACGAGCAGTACTTC
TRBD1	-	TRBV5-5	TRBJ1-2	CASSLGTELYGYTF	TGTGCCAGCAGCCTAGGGACAGAGCTCTATGGCTACACCTTC
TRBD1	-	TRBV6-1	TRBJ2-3	CASSEARGLDTQYF	TGTGCCAGCAGTGAAGCAAGGGGGCTAGATACGCAGTATTTT
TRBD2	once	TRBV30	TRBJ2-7	CAWNSGGAGDEQYF	TGTGCCTGGAACTCCGGGGGGGCCGGCGACGAGCAGTACTTC
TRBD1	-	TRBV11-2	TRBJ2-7	CASSSTGGGEQYF	TGTGCCAGCAGCTCAACAGGGGGTGGCGAGCAGTACTTC
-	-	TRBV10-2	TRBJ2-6	CASSAFSSGANVLTF	TGCGCCAGCAGTGCGTTCAGCTCTGGGGCCAACGTCCTGACTTTC
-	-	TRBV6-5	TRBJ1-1	CASSAGITEAFF	TGTGCCAGCAGTGCGGGGATCACTGAAGCTTTCTTT
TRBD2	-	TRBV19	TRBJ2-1	CASSTLAGGHNEQFF	TGTGCCAGTAGTACACTAGCGGGGGGGCATAATGAGCAGTTCTTC
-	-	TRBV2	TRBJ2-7	CASRGLPRGTRYEQYF	TGTGCCAGCAGGGGACTCCCTAGAGGGACCCGCTACGAGCAGTACTTC
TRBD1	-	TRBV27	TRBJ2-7	CASSPGTGWYEQYF	TGTGCCAGCAGTCCCGGGACAGGGTGGTACGAGCAGTACTTC
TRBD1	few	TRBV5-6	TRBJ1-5	CASSFRGQQPQHF	TGTGCCAGCAGCTTCAGGGGGCAGCAGCCCCAGCATTTT
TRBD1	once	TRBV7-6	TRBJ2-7	CASSLGDRDSYEQYF	TGTGCCAGCAGCTTAGGGGACAGGGACTCCTACGAGCAGTACTTC
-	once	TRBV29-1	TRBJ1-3	CSVGSGNTIYF	TGCAGCGTCGGGTCGGGAAACACCATATATTTT
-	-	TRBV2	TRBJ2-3	CASSEPRGQTSTDTQYF	TGTGCCAGCAGTGAACCCCGGGGGCAAACTAGCACAGATACGCAGTATTTT
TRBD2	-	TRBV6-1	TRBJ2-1	CASHPGRGGIDEQFF	TGTGCCTCCCACCCGGGGCGGGGGGGTATCGATGAGCAGTTCTTC
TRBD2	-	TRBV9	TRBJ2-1	CASSVGGEVGSGDNEQFF	TGTGCCAGCAGCGTAGGGGGAGAGGTCGGTAGCGGGGACAATGAGCAGTTCTTC
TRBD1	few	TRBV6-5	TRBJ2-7	CASSYDRGPYEQYF	TGTGCCAGCAGTTACGACAGGGGGCCCTACGAGCAGTACTTC
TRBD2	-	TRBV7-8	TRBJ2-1	CASSWLAGPIKNEQFF	TGTGCCAGCAGCTGGCTAGCGGGGCCTATAAAAAATGAGCAGTTCTTC
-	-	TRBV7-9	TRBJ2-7	CASSLLGPYEQYF	TGTGCCAGCAGCTTACTTGGACCTTACGAGCAGTACTTC
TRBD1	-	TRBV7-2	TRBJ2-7	CASSFDRAYEQYF	TGTGCCAGCAGCTTCGACAGGGCCTACGAGCAGTACTTC
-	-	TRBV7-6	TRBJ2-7	CASSSDGVNEQYF	TGTGCCAGCAGCTCGGACGGGGTCAACGAGCAGTACTTC
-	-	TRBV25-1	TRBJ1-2	CASSRHRVPGRPGYGYTF	TGTGCCAGCTCACGCCACAGGGTCCCCGGACGCCCGGGCTATGGCTACACCTTC
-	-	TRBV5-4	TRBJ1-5	CASSLASGHGLPTQPQHF	TGTGCCAGCAGCTTGGCATCAGGGCATGGCCTACCCACCCAGCCCCAGCATTTT
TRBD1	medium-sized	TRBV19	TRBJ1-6	CASKNGQANSPLHF	TGTGCCAGTAAAAATGGACAGGCTAATTCACCCCTCCACTTT
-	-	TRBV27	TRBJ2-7	CASSLSYRDLYEQYF	TGTGCCAGCAGTTTATCGTACAGGGACCTCTACGAGCAGTACTTC
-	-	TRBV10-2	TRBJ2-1	CASGGRHNEQFF	TGCGCCAGCGGGGGGAGGCACAATGAGCAGTTCTTC
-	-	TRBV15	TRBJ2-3	CATWSGSTDTQYF	TGTGCCACCTGGTCAGGTAGCACAGATACGCAGTATTTT
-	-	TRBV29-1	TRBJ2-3	CSVESTSTDTQYF	TGCAGCGTTGAATCCACTAGCACAGATACGCAGTATTTT
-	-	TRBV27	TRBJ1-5	CASSLSGWGGGNQPQHF	TGTGCCAGCAGTTTATCTGGGTGGGGAGGAGGCAATCAGCCCCAGCATTTT
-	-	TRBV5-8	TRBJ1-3	CASSSRGSGNTIYF	TGTGCCAGCAGCTCCCGGGGGTCTGGAAACACCATATATTTT
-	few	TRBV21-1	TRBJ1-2	CASSMSFFYGYTF	TGTGCCAGCAGCATGAGCTTTTTCTATGGCTACACCTTC
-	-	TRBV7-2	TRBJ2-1	CASRNRAFNSYNEQFF	TGTGCCAGCAGAAATAGGGCGTTTAACAGCTACAATGAGCAGTTCTTC
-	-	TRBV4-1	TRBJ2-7	CASSRGPSVYEQYF	TGCGCCAGCAGCCGGGGACCATCAGTCTACGAGCAGTACTTC
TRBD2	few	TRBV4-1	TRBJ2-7	CASSQESGGAYEQYF	TGCGCCAGCAGCCAAGAAAGCGGGGGGGCCTACGAGCAGTACTTC
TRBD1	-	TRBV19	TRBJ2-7	CASKEGQGAYEQYF	TGTGCCAGTAAGGAGGGACAGGGGGCCTACGAGCAGTACTTC
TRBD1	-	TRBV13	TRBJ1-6	CASSLTGGVSYNSPLHF	TGTGCCAGCAGTCTAACAGGGGGCGTTTCCTATAATTCACCCCTCCACTTT
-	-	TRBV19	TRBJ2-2	CASSIGLGNTGELFF	TGTGCCAGTAGTATAGGACTGGGGAACACCGGGGAGCTGTTTTTT
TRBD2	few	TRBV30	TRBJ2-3	CAYTSGAHTDTQYF	TGTGCCTACACTAGCGGGGCACACACAGATACGCAGTATTTT
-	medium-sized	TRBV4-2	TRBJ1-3	CASSPGSSGNTIYF	TGTGCCAGCAGCCCGGGGTCTTCTGGAAACACCATATATTTT